This note documents a single T cell receptor (beta chain) sequence. Its antigen is unidentified. The sample comes from a study of cytomegalovirus exposure and HLA in healthy donors. About the study: In an earlier analysis, 90 million to 120 million unique TCR beta sequences were found from approximately 170 million T cells. Early on, a data release was issued that held roughly 86 million unique TCRs from HLA-typed donors. Among the approximately 400 donors who were genotyped, approximately 84% fell in the genetic ancestry cluster that is associated with self-reported Caucasian donors.

Primers included in the PCR were 60 Vbeta and 13 Jbeta primers. Data came from immunoSEQ multiplex PCR; TCRdb stores just in-frame clones and leaves some out. This sample has 150,000 or so clones, with 75% to 90% found just once. Study-wide results and limits: HLA alleles showed associations with 15,000 to 20,000 TCR beta sequences in a later analysis, at a 0.05 false discovery rate.

Germline V gene data show CDR1 as MNHNY and CDR2 as SVGAGI (reference sequence). The CDR3 is made up of 13 amino acids. V dropped 4 bases and J dropped 0 bases, with 6 bases sitting between them. The sequenced sample consisted of PBMCs. The genes are TRBV6-6 and TRBJ1-2; maybe TRBD1 (5 bases). This TCR derives from a young woman in good health and CMV-seronegative. For the CDR3, the DNA is TGTGCCAGCAGTTTGGACACTAACTATGGCTACACCTTC. Translated, it gives CASSLDTNYGYTF.